The rows below give T cell receptor beta chains drawn from one sample of a study of blood T cell repertoires in COVID-19. The table came from immunoSEQ multiplex PCR; TCRdb's copy has only in-frame clones and leaves some out. Seen here are some 370,000 clones, roughly four fifths observed once, and the top ten hold 5% to 5.5%. Material: PBMCs or T cells enriched from blood (not recorded which). The receptors here all came from a woman aged 50 to 65 who had recovered from COVID-19. Each CDR3 is given with its conserved first and last residue. A D gene is named only where the DNA matches it firmly. A clone size is listed for some rows: how often the clone was seen (once, few, many), or a class if it is expanded.

length	V	size	D	J	CDR3	DNA
17	TRBV5-4	-	-	TRBJ1-3	CASSLVAGGTSGNTIYF	TGTGCCAGCAGCTTGGTAGCGGGCGGTACCTCTGGAAACACCATATATTTT
16	TRBV6-1	once	-	TRBJ1-6	CASSELGSSYNSPLHF	TGTGCCAGCAGCGAACTGGGGAGCTCCTATAATTCACCCCTCCACTTT
15	TRBV4-2	few	-	TRBJ1-2	CASSQVAGENYGYTF	TGTGCCAGCAGCCAAGTGGCAGGTGAGAACTATGGCTACACCTTC
14	TRBV27	-	-	TRBJ2-3	CASSPHFRADTQYF	TGTGCCAGCAGTCCCCATTTCAGGGCAGATACGCAGTATTTT
15	TRBV14	-	-	TRBJ1-2	CASSPLTGGLSGYTF	TGTGCCAGCAGCCCACTTACAGGAGGGTTAAGTGGCTACACCTTC
16	TRBV6-2/TRBV6-3	-	-	TRBJ1-4	CASSYLGSGVNEKLFF	TGTGCCAGCAGTTACTTGGGCTCCGGGGTGAATGAAAAACTGTTTTTT
15	TRBV30	-	TRBD2	TRBJ2-5	CAWSVRGGLQETQYF	TGTGCCTGGAGTGTACGGGGGGGTCTCCAAGAGACCCAGTACTTC
13	TRBV2	-	-	TRBJ2-5	CASNVLASETQYF	TGTGCCAGCAATGTACTAGCTAGTGAGACCCAGTACTTC
16	TRBV7-9	-	-	TRBJ2-1	CASSLAGVLNYNEQFF	TGTGCCAGCAGCTTAGCTGGAGTCCTCAACTACAATGAGCAGTTCTTC
13	TRBV5-4	-	TRBD1	TRBJ2-7	CASSVTGDYEQYF	TGTGCCAGCAGCGTGACAGGGGACTACGAGCAGTACTTC